The 14 T cell receptor beta chains reported below all come from one sample, sequenced in a study of blood T cells in healthy people across ages. Primed by a sample-barcoded 5' primer and a J-beta primer mix, a second PCR proceeded for roughly 7 to 11 cycles. TCRdb re-called the 5' RACE reads through MiXCR, storing one row per CDR3 protein. The sample yields about 770,000 distinct CDR3 sequences, 40% to 50% seen once. The sample was blood. The receptor source for this set is a man aged 55 to 70 in good health.

The chain links TRBV12-3 or TRBV12-4 to TRBJ1-5; D is undetermined. The CDR3 loop spans 15 amino acids. Trimming removed 4 bases at V and 0 bases at J, with 10 bases between. The chain's CDR3 is CASSSHKHSNQPQHF. DNA for the CDR3: TGTGCCAGCAGTTCACACAAACATAGCAATCAGCCCCAGCATTTT.

V and J are TRBV15 and TRBJ1-4; D gene unclear. V shed 0 bases and J shed 8 bases, with 10 bases lying between them. The germline V gene encodes CDR1 LNHNV and CDR2 YYDKDF (reference sequence). The CDR3 spans 14 residues. CDR3 sequence reads: CATSRDVRQEKLFF. The CDR3 DNA reads TGTGCCACCAGCAGAGATGTAAGGCAGGAAAAACTGTTTTTT.

This clonotype has a handful of counts. The chain has TRBV7-3 and TRBJ2-7; 7 bases map to TRBD1. V dropped 2 bases and J dropped 3; count of bases not matched to a gene: 4. Germline V gene sequence: CDR1 SGHTA, CDR2 FQGTGA. The CDR3 has 14 residues. The CDR3 sequence: CASSLSRDSYEQYF. The CDR3 nucleotides are TGTGCCAGCAGCTTATCCCGGGACAGCTACGAGCAGTACTTC. Drawing the rest from reference TRBV7-3 and TRBJ2-7, the complete variable domain is GAGVSQTPSNKVTEKGKYVELRCDPISGHTALYWYRQSLGQGPEFLIYFQGTGAADDSGLPNDRFFAVRPEGSVSTLKIQRTERGDSAVYLCASSLSRDSYEQYFGPGTRLTVT.

This clonotype was seen only a few times. This rearrangement joins TRBV6-2 or TRBV6-3 to TRBJ1-2, with D maybe TRBD1 (5 bases). In germline, CDR1 is MNHEY, CDR2 SVGEGT. This CDR3 has 14 amino acids. V lost 4 bases and J 2 bases, leaving 11 bases between the germline ends. CDR3 DNA sequence: TGTGCCAGCAGTTCGGGGCGCCGCAACTATGGCTACACCTTC. As protein: CASSSGRRNYGYTF.

This clonotype was observed a single time. One end of the junction does not line up with germline, which may come from a read error. V and J are TRBV20-1 and TRBJ2-4; TRBD1 might be the D (6 bases). CDR3 length: 16 amino acids. Germline loops: CDR1 DFQATT, CDR2 SNEGSKA (reference sequence). CDR3 sequence (DNA): TGCAGTGCTAGAAGGTCAGGACAGTCCTCCAAAAACATTCAGTATTTC. It is translated as CSARRSGQSSKNIQYF.

The V gene is TRBV7-2, the J gene TRBJ2-3; D is unclear. With 0 bases removed from V and 6 bases from J, the gap between germline ends came to 7 bases. The CDR3 length is 13 residues. Germline V gives CDR1 SGHTA, CDR2 FQGNSA. CDR3 loop: CASSLARKDTQYF. In DNA, the CDR3 is TGTGCCAGCAGCTTAGCGAGGAAGGATACGCAGTATTTT.

V gene TRBV3-1 combines with J gene TRBJ2-7; 7 bases are a match to TRBD2. J was trimmed by 0 bases and V by 4 bases; bases with no gene match: 6. The CDR3 covers 15 residues. Germline assignment: CDR1 LGHDT and CDR2 YNNKEL (reference sequence). CDR3 region: CASSRSGGGSYEQYF. DNA of the CDR3: TGTGCCAGCAGCCGGTCCGGCGGGGGCTCCTACGAGCAGTACTTC.

This clonotype has just a few counts. A read error may be the cause here, since a much bigger clone is one base away. The rearrangement uses TRBV6-4 and TRBJ2-7; TRBD2 is a possible D gene (5 bases). This CDR3 is built from 16 residues. V was cut by 2 bases and J by 2 bases, with 16 bases left in between. Germline V gene sequence: CDR1 MRHNA, CDR2 SNTAGT. CDR3 DNA: TGTGCCAGCAGTGACGGAGTTGAGGGCGGACCCTACGAGCAGTACTTC. Protein sequence: CASSDGVEGGPYEQYF.

This chain connects TRBV29-1 to TRBJ2-6; D perhaps matches TRBD2 (7 bases). V was shortened by 5 bases and J by 0 bases, with 11 bases between the two germline ends. This CDR3 is 15 amino acids long. Germline assignment: CDR1 SQVTM and CDR2 ANQGSEA. The CDR3 DNA reads TGCAGCGTTTATGGGGGGGCCTCTGGGGCCAACGTCCTGACTTTC. It is translated as CSVYGGASGANVLTF.

J is TRBJ2-5 and V is TRBV6-2 or TRBV6-3, with 14 bases lining up with TRBD2. V dropped 1 base and J dropped 5; count of bases not matched to a gene: 3. Germline V CDR1 and CDR2: MNHEY, SVGEGT. The CDR3 is made up of 16 amino acids. This CDR3 is CASSYFGLAGGETQYF. The CDR3 DNA sequence: TGTGCCAGCAGTTACTTTGGACTAGCGGGGGGCGAGACCCAGTACTTC.

This clonotype was counted a few times. The rearrangement links TRBV7-2 to TRBJ2-3, with 7 nucleotides matching TRBD1. The germline CDR1 and CDR2 sequences are SGHTA and FQGNSA. The V gene end was trimmed by 6 bases and the J gene end by 6 bases; junction bases not matched to a gene: 0. The CDR3 sequence is 11 residues long. CDR3: CASRQGDTQYF. DNA for the CDR3: TGTGCCAGCAGACAGGGGGATACGCAGTATTTT. Using reference TRBV7-2 and TRBJ2-3 for the parts outside the CDR3, the full variable domain is GAGVSQSPSNKVTEKGKDVELRCDPISGHTALYWYRQSLGQGLEFLIYFQGNSAPDKSGLPSDRFSAERTGGSVSTLTIQRTQQEDSAVYLCASRQGDTQYFGPGTRLTVL.

Notes on this clonotype: One end of the junction does not line up with germline, which may come from a read error. This chain joins TRBV20-1 and TRBJ2-5, with TRBD1 as a possible D gene (6 bases). Germline lookup yields CDR1 DFQATT and CDR2 SNEGSKA (reference sequence). The CDR3 loop spans 13 amino acids. CDR3 nucleotide sequence: TGCGGTGCTCCAGGGGATTTTAGAGAGACCCAGTACTTC. Amino acid sequence: CGAPGDFRETQYF.

The chain has TRBV14 and TRBJ2-5, with 7 bases that match TRBD1. This CDR3 region has 15 residues. In germline, CDR1 is SGHDN, CDR2 FVKESK. CDR3 sequence reads: CASSKGQINQETQYF. In DNA form, the CDR3 reads TGTGCTAGCTCGAAGGGACAGATTAATCAAGAGACCCAGTACTTC.

This clonotype was found many times. The chain has TRBV11-2 and TRBJ2-7; D unclear. V lost 0 bases and J lost 9, with 12 bases in between. The CDR3 is 13 amino acids. The V gene's germline CDR1 is SGHAT and CDR2 FQNNGV. The CDR3 DNA follows: TGTGCCAGCAGCTTAGAGTTAGCCGCCGGGCAGTACTTC. It yields the protein CASSLELAAGQYF.